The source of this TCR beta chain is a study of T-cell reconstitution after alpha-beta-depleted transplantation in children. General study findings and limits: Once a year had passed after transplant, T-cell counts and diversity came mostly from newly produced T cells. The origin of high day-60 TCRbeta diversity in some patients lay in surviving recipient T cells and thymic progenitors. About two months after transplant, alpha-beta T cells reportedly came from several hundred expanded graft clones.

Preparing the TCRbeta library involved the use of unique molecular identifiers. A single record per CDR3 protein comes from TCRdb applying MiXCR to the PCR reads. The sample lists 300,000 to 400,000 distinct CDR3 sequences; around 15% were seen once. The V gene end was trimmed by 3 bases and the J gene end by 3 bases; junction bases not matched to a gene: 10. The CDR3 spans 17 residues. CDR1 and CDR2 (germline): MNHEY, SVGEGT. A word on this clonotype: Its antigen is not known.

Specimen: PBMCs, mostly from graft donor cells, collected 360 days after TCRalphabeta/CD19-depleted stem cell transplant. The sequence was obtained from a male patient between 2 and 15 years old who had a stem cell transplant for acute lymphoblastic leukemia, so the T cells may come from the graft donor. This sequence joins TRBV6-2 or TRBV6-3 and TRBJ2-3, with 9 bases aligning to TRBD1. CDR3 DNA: TGTGCCAGCAGTTATCTGAACAGGGGGCCGCCGACAGATACGCAGTATTTT. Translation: CASSYLNRGPPTDTQYF.